The T cell receptor (beta chain) under discussion was sequenced for a study of T-cell reconstitution after alpha-beta-depleted transplantation in children. This clonotype came up a few times. The library targeted TCRbeta and was prepared with unique molecular identifiers. Each CDR3 protein is one row after TCRdb ran MiXCR on the PCR reads. The profile shows around 380,000 distinct CDR3 sequences, approximately 11% of them singletons. The CDR3 contains 17 residues. Germline-derived CDR1 and CDR2 are DFQATT and SNEGSKA (reference sequence). V was trimmed by 0 bases and J by 5 bases, leaving 20 bases between them.

The clonotype was recovered from a human donor who donated a stem cell graft to a child with acute myeloid leukemia. The rearrangement links TRBV20-1 to TRBJ2-1, with a possible D match to TRBD2 (7 bases). Sequenced here: PBMCs from the stem cell graft donor, sampled from the stem cell graft. Written as DNA, the CDR3 is TGCAGTGCTAGAGACCCCCAACGAGGGGGGGTGAACAATGAGCAGTTCTTC. It translates to CSARDPQRGGVNNEQFF.